The 17 T cell receptor beta chains in this list originate from one sample, sequenced in a study of blood T cell repertoires in COVID-19. Profiled with immunoSEQ multiplex PCR; TCRdb holds only in-frame clones, not every one. The sample shows 95,000 to 150,000 clones, 71% of them seen only once. What was sequenced was peripheral blood. These receptor sequences come from a human donor with acute or convalescent COVID-19. The donor label of this sample is uncertain.

The rearrangement links TRBV6-2 or TRBV6-3 to TRBJ1-6; the D is unclear. The CDR3 has 13 amino acids. Germline V lookup: CDR1 MNHEY, CDR2 SVGEGT. V was cut by 4 bases and J by 7 bases, with 8 bases left in between. The CDR3 coding sequence is TGTGCCAGCAGTTCACAGCACAATTCACCCCTCCACTTT. It encodes CASSSQHNSPLHF.

This clone has a handful of counts. This chain joins TRBV19 and TRBJ1-5; 7 bases are shared with TRBD1. With 6 bases clipped from V and 5 bases from J, the junction kept 4 bases outside the gene matches. Per germline, CDR1 LNHDA and CDR2 SQIVND (reference sequence). The CDR3 extends over 13 amino acids. DNA of the CDR3: TGTGCCAGTAGGGACAGGACGCATCAGCCCCAGCATTTT. Its translation is CASRDRTHQPQHF.

The chain couples TRBV15 to TRBJ2-7, with D uncertain. This CDR3 spans 14 amino acids. V was shortened by 0 bases and J by 1 base, with 7 bases between the two germline ends. Germline V gene data show CDR1 as LNHNV and CDR2 as YYDKDF (reference sequence). The DNA for the CDR3 is TGTGCCACCAGCAGAGATCCCAGTTCCTACGAGCAGTACTTC. The encoded protein is CATSRDPSSYEQYF.

The CDR3 sequence: CASSLGRQGDFTDTQYF. The CDR3 coding sequence is TGTGCCAGCAGCTTAGGACGGCAGGGGGACTTCACAGATACGCAGTATTTT. V and J are TRBV7-2 and TRBJ2-3; maybe TRBD1 (7 bases). There are 17 residues in the CDR3. V was cut by 1 base and J by 2 bases, with 16 bases left in between. Looked up from germline, CDR1 is SGHTA and CDR2 is FQGNSA. Filled out from reference TRBV7-2 and TRBJ2-3, the complete variable domain reads GAGVSQSPSNKVTEKGKDVELRCDPISGHTALYWYRQSLGQGLEFLIYFQGNSAPDKSGLPSDRFSAERTGGSVSTLTIQRTQQEDSAVYLCASSLGRQGDFTDTQYFGPGTRLTVL.

V is TRBV11-2 and J is TRBJ1-5, with D unclear. The V end was cut by 5 bases, the J end by 4 bases, with 9 bases between. Germline V gene data show CDR1 as SGHAT and CDR2 as FQNNGV. The CDR3 sequence is 13 residues long. The CDR3 DNA sequence: TGTGCCAGCAGCCCCGGGATAAATCAGCCCCAGCATTTT. It is translated as CASSPGINQPQHF.

V is TRBV15 and J is TRBJ1-5, with a possible D match to TRBD1 (5 bases). This CDR3 spans 18 amino acids. In germline, CDR1 is LNHNV, CDR2 YYDKDF (reference sequence). V lost 0 bases and J lost 3, with 18 bases in between. CDR3 DNA sequence: TGTGCCACCAGCAGAGATCTGCCTTGGGCAGGGTACAATCAGCCCCAGCATTTT. This codes for CATSRDLPWAGYNQPQHF.

CDR3 bases: TGTGCCAGCAGCTTGGTCTATTCGGGGGAGACCCAGTACTTC. Amino acids: CASSLVYSGETQYF. The J gene is TRBJ2-5, the V gene TRBV7-2; D is possibly TRBD2 (5 bases). The V gene's germline CDR1 is SGHTA and CDR2 FQGNSA. The CDR3 consists of 14 residues. With 3 bases removed from V and 5 bases from J, the gap between germline ends came to 13 bases.

The rearrangement uses TRBV4-2 and TRBJ2-2; D unresolved. With 0 bases removed from V and 3 bases from J, the gap between germline ends came to 11 bases. The V gene's germline CDR1 is LGHNA and CDR2 YNFKEQ. The length of the CDR3 is 16 residues. The CDR3 protein is CASSQEGGSYTGELFF. CDR3 nucleotide sequence: TGTGCCAGCAGCCAAGAAGGCGGAAGTTACACCGGGGAGCTGTTTTTT.

The V gene is TRBV19, the J gene TRBJ2-1; 11 positions match TRBD2. The CDR3 length is 15 residues. Germline V gene sequence: CDR1 LNHDA, CDR2 SQIVND (reference sequence). The V gene end was trimmed by 5 bases and the J gene end by 8 bases; junction bases not matched to a gene: 8. The CDR3 coding sequence is TGTGCCAGTAGTGGGATTAGCGGGGGGGTAGATGAGCAGTTCTTC. Protein: CASSGISGGVDEQFF.

This chain connects TRBV5-1 to TRBJ2-3, with TRBD1 matching over 8 bases. The CDR3 is made up of 16 amino acids. J lost 0 bases, V lost 4 bases, and 7 bases had no gene match. Germline loops: CDR1 SGHRS, CDR2 YFSETQ. The CDR3: CASSGDRGPSTDTQYF. The DNA for the CDR3 is TGCGCCAGCAGCGGAGACAGGGGCCCGAGCACAGATACGCAGTATTTT.

The DNA of the CDR3 is TGTGCCAGCAGGGGGGCTAGCTCCTATAATTCACCCCTCCACTTT. Its protein product is CASRGASSYNSPLHF. The V call is TRBV2, the J call TRBJ1-6; tentatively, D is TRBD1 (6 bases). Trimming shortened V by 6 bases and J by 0 bases, and 9 bases separated the two germline ends. CDR3 size: 15 residues. Germline loops: CDR1 SNHLY, CDR2 FYNNEI.

There are a few counts of this clone. The V and J genes are TRBV29-1 and TRBJ1-2; tentatively, D is TRBD1 (5 bases). V lost 0 bases, J lost 7 bases, and 12 bases lay in between. The CDR3 extends over 13 amino acids. In germline, CDR1 is SQVTM, CDR2 ANQGSEA. CDR3 DNA: TGCAGCGTTGAAGATCCCCGCGGGGCTGGCTACACCTTC. Translating it yields CSVEDPRGAGYTF. Complete variable domain (other parts from reference TRBV29-1 and TRBJ1-2): SAVISQKPSRDICQRGTSLTIQCQVDSQVTMMFWYRQQPGQSLTLIATANQGSEATYESGFVIDKFPISRPNLTFSTLTVSNMSPEDSSIYLCSVEDPRGAGYTFGSGTRLTVV.

The chain carries TRBV6-5 and TRBJ2-5; tentatively, D is TRBD2 (5 bases). This CDR3 has 13 residues. The V end was cut by 6 bases, the J end by 5 bases, with 13 bases between. Germline V gene data show CDR1 as MNHEY and CDR2 as SVGAGI. In DNA, the CDR3 is TGTGCCAGCAGAGCGCGCGGGTGGGAGACCCAGTACTTC. It yields the protein CASRARGWETQYF.

The chain links TRBV18 to TRBJ2-5; 10 bases line up with TRBD1. CDR3 length: 15 residues. Germline CDR1 and CDR2: KGHSH and LQKENI. The V segment lost 3 bases and the J segment 3 bases; nucleotides outside the gene matches: 4. The CDR3 sequence: CASSPRQGAEETQYF. CDR3 DNA: TGTGCCAGCTCACCGCGACAGGGGGCCGAAGAGACCCAGTACTTC.

The chain carries TRBV28 and TRBJ2-3; D is possibly TRBD2 (7 bases). CDR3 length: 17 amino acids. Trimming pared 2 bases from V and 1 base from J, leaving 16 bases between. The germline CDR1 and CDR2 sequences are MDHEN and SYDVKM. The CDR3 nucleotides are TGTGCCAGCAGTTTACGCCGGGGGGCGAGGGGCACAGATACGCAGTATTTT. It encodes CASSLRRGARGTDTQYF.

V gene TRBV28 combines with J gene TRBJ2-6; D gene ambiguous. Trimming removed 3 bases from V and 0 bases from J, with 6 bases in between. CDR1 is MDHEN and CDR2 is SYDVKM in the germline V gene. CDR3 length equals 15 residues. The DNA for the CDR3 is TGTGCCAGCAGTTTCCAGGTCTCTGGGGCCAACGTCCTGACTTTC. This sequence encodes CASSFQVSGANVLTF.

The chain employs TRBV29-1 and TRBJ2-7; 8 positions match TRBD1. CDR1 is SQVTM and CDR2 is ANQGSEA in the germline V gene. The CDR3 length is 12 residues. Trimming cost V 3 bases and J 3 bases; bases outside gene matches: 1. The CDR3 here is CSVETGDYEQYF. DNA of the CDR3: TGCAGCGTTGAGACAGGGGACTACGAGCAGTACTTC.